One sample yielded the 14 T cell receptor beta chains listed below, sequenced in a study of blood T cell repertoires in COVID-19. Generated by immunoSEQ multiplex PCR, the TCRdb table keeps only in-frame clones and is missing some. Of 150,000 to 200,000 clones in the sample, around nine tenths were seen once. What was sequenced was peripheral blood. The receptors here all came from a man aged 55 to 70 with active or convalescent COVID-19.

The chain carries TRBV11-2 and TRBJ1-2, with D perhaps matching TRBD1 (6 bases). The germline V gene encodes CDR1 SGHAT and CDR2 FQNNGV. This CDR3 comprises 16 residues. The germline V and J ends were trimmed by 5 bases and 4 bases, with 20 bases remaining between them. The CDR3 nucleotides are TGTGCCAGCAGCCCAAACCGGGGGGGCGTAGGCTATGGCTACACCTTC. Protein product: CASSPNRGGVGYGYTF.

This chain connects TRBV5-5 to TRBJ1-5, with D possibly being TRBD1 (6 bases). V lost 0 bases to trimming and J lost 6 bases, with 13 bases between them. This CDR3 is 15 amino acids long. Per germline, CDR1 SGHKS and CDR2 YYEKEE (reference sequence). The CDR3 here is CASSLVPGAVQPQHF. The CDR3 DNA is TGTGCCAGCAGCTTGGTACCAGGGGCGGTTCAGCCCCAGCATTTT. Looking up the rest from reference TRBV5-5 and TRBJ1-5 gives the full variable domain: DAGVTQSPTHLIKTRGQQVTLRCSPISGHKSVSWYQQVLGQGPQFIFQYYEKEERGRGNFPDRFSARQFPNYSSELNVNALLLGDSALYLCASSLVPGAVQPQHFGDGTRLSIL.

This rearrangement joins TRBV18 to TRBJ1-4; possibly TRBD1 for D (6 bases). The CDR3 has 16 residues. CDR1 is KGHSH and CDR2 is LQKENI in the germline V gene. V shed 3 bases and J shed 7 bases, with 18 bases lying between them. The CDR3 protein is CASSPSQGGGIEKLFF. In nucleotides, the CDR3 is TGTGCCAGCTCACCGTCACAGGGTGGGGGAATTGAAAAACTGTTTTTT. Full variable domain (outside the CDR3, taken from reference TRBV18 and TRBJ1-4): NAGVMQNPRHLVRRRGQEARLRCSPMKGHSHVYWYRQLPEEGLKFMVYLQKENIIDESGMPKERFSAEFPKEGPSILRIQQVVRGDSAAYFCASSPSQGGGIEKLFFGSGTQLSVL.

This clone was seen more than once but under ten times. CDR3 coding DNA: TGTGCCAGCTCACGATTCGGGGGACAGGGGATGAATACGCAGTATTTT. It yields the protein CASSRFGGQGMNTQYF. This chain connects TRBV18 to TRBJ2-3, with TRBD1 identical over 10 bases. The CDR3 sequence is 16 residues long. The V and J ends lost 4 bases and 7 bases, in that order; junction bases with no gene match: 11. Germline V gives CDR1 KGHSH, CDR2 LQKENI.

The chain combines TRBV10-2 with TRBJ2-1, with 11 bases lining up with TRBD2. Germline V gives CDR1 WSHSY, CDR2 SAAADI. V shed 3 bases and J 4 bases; nucleotides not matched to a gene: 11. CDR3 length equals 18 residues. The CDR3 reads CASSDVLAGGKLYNEQFF. CDR3 nucleotide sequence: TGCGCCAGCAGTGATGTTTTAGCGGGGGGGAAACTATACAATGAGCAGTTCTTC.

This CDR3 is CASSPEGQTGTKQYF. CDR3 bases: TGTGCCAGCAGTCCTGAGGGCCAGACTGGTACGAAGCAGTACTTC. V and J are TRBV6-5 and TRBJ2-7; a weak D match, TRBD2 (5 bases). This CDR3 contains 15 residues. Looked up from germline, CDR1 is MNHEY and CDR2 is SVGAGI. V was trimmed by 5 bases and J by 8 bases, leaving 22 bases between them.

Written as DNA, the CDR3 is TGTGCCAGCTCACCATCCCAGCGGGGGACGTACTACGAGCAGTACTTC. Its translation: CASSPSQRGTYYEQYF. The chain employs TRBV18 and TRBJ2-7, with 8 positions matching TRBD2. The V gene's germline CDR1 is KGHSH and CDR2 LQKENI. J lost 3 bases, V lost 2 bases, and 9 bases had no gene match. The CDR3 consists of 16 residues.

This chain joins TRBV29-1 and TRBJ1-1; TRBD1 might be the D (6 bases). The CDR3 is 14 residues long. Germline V gene lookup returns CDR1 SQVTM and CDR2 ANQGSEA. V was shortened by 0 bases and J by 5 bases, with 13 bases between the two germline ends. In DNA, the CDR3 is TGCAGCGTTGAAGACAGGGGCGTGATGACTGAAGCTTTCTTT. Translating it yields CSVEDRGVMTEAFF.

The chain joins TRBV5-1 to TRBJ1-3; 12 bases are shared with TRBD1. Per the germline V gene, CDR1 is SGHRS and CDR2 is YFSETQ. V lost 3 bases, J lost 4 bases, and 2 bases stayed unmatched. This CDR3 region has 15 residues. In nucleotides, the CDR3 is TGCGCCAGCAGCTCGGGACAGGGGGCAGGAAACACCATATATTTT. It encodes CASSSGQGAGNTIYF.

The chain carries TRBV5-5 and TRBJ2-5, with D tentatively TRBD1 (6 bases). Germline V gene lookup returns CDR1 SGHKS and CDR2 YYEKEE (reference sequence). Between the trimmed V and J ends, which lost 3 bases and 6 bases, there was a span of 15 bases. The CDR3 is made up of 14 amino acids. CDR3 nucleotide sequence: TGTGCCAGCAGCTCCTTTGGGGGCGGAAAGACCCAGTACTTC. Translation: CASSSFGGGKTQYF.

In this sample, this clone turned up a few times. V is TRBV19 and J is TRBJ1-3; D is unclear. The length of the CDR3 is 13 residues. Trimming left V 5 bases short and J 4 bases short, with 9 bases between. Germline V gives CDR1 LNHDA, CDR2 SQIVND (reference sequence). CDR3 loop: CASSPRGGNTIYF. CDR3 DNA: TGTGCCAGTAGTCCGCGGGGAGGAAACACCATATATTTT.

V gene TRBV5-1 combines with J gene TRBJ2-4; TRBD1 agrees at 7 bases. The junction had 5 bases not matched to a gene; V was cut back by 0 bases and J by 8 bases. The CDR3 sequence is 14 residues long. CDR1 SGHRS and CDR2 YFSETQ come from the germline V gene. This CDR3 is CASSLAGQGDIQYF. The DNA for the CDR3 is TGCGCCAGCAGCTTGGCCGGGCAGGGGGACATTCAGTACTTC.

V and J are TRBV29-1 and TRBJ2-1, with 10 bases identical to TRBD2. J gave up 5 bases and V 6 bases, and 22 bases lay outside the gene matches. This CDR3 spans 19 amino acids. Germline V gene sequence: CDR1 SQVTM, CDR2 ANQGSEA. CDR3 sequence reads: CSVARVWSRAGGLNNEQFF. CDR3 bases: TGCAGCGTGGCCCGCGTTTGGTCACGAGCGGGGGGGCTGAACAATGAGCAGTTCTTC.

The chain employs TRBV15 and TRBJ1-4; 9 nucleotides match TRBD1. The CDR3 covers 18 residues. J lost 5 bases, V lost 3 bases, and 13 bases had no gene match. The germline V gene has CDR1 LNHNV and CDR2 YYDKDF (reference sequence). The CDR3 loop is CATSSGTGQPVGNEKLFF. CDR3 DNA: TGTGCCACCAGCAGCGGGACAGGGCAACCCGTGGGAAATGAAAAACTGTTTTTT.